The 14 T cell receptor beta chains given below trace back to one sample, sequenced in a study of T cell repertoires in ileal Crohn's disease. TCRdb's copy holds only in-frame clones and misses some; the assay was immunoSEQ multiplex PCR. The sample carries roughly 13,000 clones, 80% to 90% recorded once. The time point denotes: neoterminal ileum biopsy at postoperative endoscopy, about 6 months after surgery. Sequenced: ileal tissue. The source is an adult with Crohn's disease.

The chain recombines TRBV5-1 with TRBJ1-3; no clear D. This CDR3 has 14 amino acids. Germline V gives CDR1 SGHRS, CDR2 YFSETQ. V was clipped by 1 base and J by 3 bases, with 8 bases between them. CDR3 bases: TGCGCCAGCAGCTTGTCCCTCGTTGGAAACACCATATATTTT. This encodes CASSLSLVGNTIYF.

The V gene is TRBV5-4, the J gene TRBJ1-1; tentatively, D is TRBD1 (5 bases). V lost 2 bases and J lost 4, with 12 bases in between. This CDR3 contains 14 residues. In germline, CDR1 is SGHNT, CDR2 YYREEE (reference sequence). The CDR3 DNA sequence: TGTGCCAGCAGCTTTAGGGGCGTTGGCACTGAAGCTTTCTTT. Translated, it gives CASSFRGVGTEAFF.

The chain employs TRBV19 and TRBJ1-2, with TRBD1 matching 8 bases. The CDR3 consists of 15 residues. Germline-derived CDR1 and CDR2 are LNHDA and SQIVND (reference sequence). V was clipped by 2 bases and J by 6 bases; unmatched bases: 8. CDR3 loop: CASSIPGGAKDGYTF. In DNA form, the CDR3 reads TGTGCCAGTAGTATACCAGGGGGCGCAAAAGATGGCTACACCTTC.

This rearrangement joins TRBV2 to TRBJ2-2; 7 bases are a match to TRBD2. The CDR3 covers 14 residues. CDR1 and CDR2 (germline): SNHLY, FYNNEI. The trim removed 9 bases at V and 0 bases at J, leaving 4 bases unmatched. The CDR3 loop is CASSGTTNTGELFF. The CDR3, as DNA: TGTGCCAGTTCCGGGACTACGAACACCGGGGAGCTGTTTTTT.

This chain connects TRBV14 to TRBJ1-2; D gene ambiguous. CDR1 is SGHDN, CDR2 FVKESK, per germline. The V end was cut by 5 bases, the J end by 1 base, with 20 bases between. This CDR3 comprises 17 residues. CDR3 residues: CASSSRLAGPHNYGYTF. CDR3 DNA sequence: TGTGCCAGCAGCTCCCGCCTGGCGGGCCCGCATAACTATGGCTACACCTTC.

This clone was counted only a few times. The V gene is TRBV2, the J gene TRBJ2-5; D is unclear. The CDR3 sequence is 11 residues long. Trimming removed 7 bases at V and 3 bases at J, with 6 bases between. The germline V gene has CDR1 SNHLY and CDR2 FYNNEI. Here the CDR3 reads CASTVKETQYF. CDR3 coding DNA: TGTGCCAGCACCGTTAAAGAGACCCAGTACTTC. The full variable domain, with the rest looked up from reference TRBV2 and TRBJ2-5, is EPEVTQTPSHQVTQMGQEVILRCVPISNHLYFYWYRQILGQKVEFLVSFYNNEISEKSEIFDDQFSVERPDGSNFTLKIRSTKLEDSAMYFCASTVKETQYFGPGTRLLVL.

The chain combines TRBV5-1 with TRBJ1-2; a weak D match, TRBD1 (6 bases). CDR3 length equals 16 residues. CDR1 and CDR2 from the germline V gene are SGHRS and YFSETQ. The V gene lost 4 bases and the J gene lost 4 bases, with 20 bases spanning the gap. The CDR3 sequence is CASSPGGKTDSYGYTF. CDR3 bases: TGCGCCAGCAGCCCCGGGGGGAAGACGGACAGCTATGGCTACACCTTC. Based on the CDR3 plus reference TRBV5-1 and TRBJ1-2, the full variable domain is KAGVTQTPRYLIKTRGQQVTLSCSPISGHRSVSWYQQTPGQGLQFLFEYFSETQRNKGNFPGRFSGRQFSNSRSEMNVSTLELGDSALYLCASSPGGKTDSYGYTFGSGTRLTVV.

This clone turned up a few times. The chain carries TRBV27 and TRBJ1-2; TRBD1 is a possible D gene (6 bases). Germline values: CDR1 MNHEY, CDR2 SMNVEV (reference sequence). CDR3 length: 15 residues. Trimming stripped 4 bases from V and 6 bases from J, with 18 bases between. This CDR3 reads CASSSLQGRANGYTF. As DNA, the CDR3 is TGTGCCAGCAGTTCCCTACAGGGACGGGCCAATGGCTACACCTTC.

The V gene is TRBV4-1, the J gene TRBJ1-4; TRBD1 matches 8 bases. Trimming at V came to 1 base and at J to 8 bases, leaving 9 bases not matched to a gene. The germline gives CDR1 MGHRA, CDR2 YSYEKL. This CDR3 contains 16 residues. Here the CDR3 DNA reads TGCGCCAGCAGCCAAGCCCTCCGGGACAGGAAAGAAAAACTGTTTTTT. The encoded protein is CASSQALRDRKEKLFF.

The CDR3: CASSDPGQGAASEQYF. CDR3 in DNA: TGTGCCAGCAGTGACCCGGGACAGGGGGCTGCTAGCGAGCAGTACTTC. V is TRBV2 and J is TRBJ2-7, with TRBD1 identical over 12 bases. The CDR3 totals 16 residues. The trim removed 3 bases at V and 6 bases at J, leaving 9 bases unmatched. The germline CDR1 and CDR2 sequences are SNHLY and FYNNEI.

This clone has only a few counts. As DNA, the CDR3 is TGTGCCAGCAGCCTGGGACTAGCGGGGGGAAGGGGTCAAGAGACCCAGTACTTC. Translating gives CASSLGLAGGRGQETQYF. The gene calls are TRBV5-6 and TRBJ2-5, with 15 bases lining up with TRBD2. Per the germline V gene, CDR1 is SGHDT and CDR2 is YYEEEE. The V gene end was trimmed by 4 bases and the J gene end by 2 bases; junction bases not matched to a gene: 9. CDR3 length equals 18 residues.

V is TRBV6-8 and J is TRBJ2-1; 9 nucleotides match TRBD2. Trimming took 6 bases from V and 5 from J; bases not matched to a gene: 8. Looked up from germline, CDR1 is MNHGY and CDR2 is SAAAGT. The CDR3 extends over 15 amino acids. The CDR3: CASSYPGLANNEQFF. The CDR3 DNA reads as TGTGCCAGCAGCTATCCGGGACTAGCTAACAATGAGCAGTTCTTC.

This chain joins TRBV19 and TRBJ2-5; 8 bases fit TRBD2. Trimming at V came to 3 bases and at J to 1 base, leaving 7 bases not matched to a gene. The CDR3 runs 16 residues. Germline values: CDR1 LNHDA, CDR2 SQIVND (reference sequence). CDR3 amino acids: CASSISASGFQETQYF. In DNA, the CDR3 is TGTGCCAGTAGTATCTCGGCTAGCGGGTTCCAAGAGACCCAGTACTTC. Full variable domain (missing parts from reference TRBV19 and TRBJ2-5): DGGITQSPKYLFRKEGQNVTLSCEQNLNHDAMYWYRQDPGQGLRLIYYSQIVNDFQKGDIAEGYSVSREKKESFPLTVTSAQKNPTAFYLCASSISASGFQETQYFGPGTRLLVL.

The chain couples TRBV10-3 to TRBJ2-7; a weak D match, TRBD1 (7 bases). The germline V gene encodes CDR1 ENHRY and CDR2 SYGVKD. V dropped 5 bases and J dropped 6 bases, with 11 bases sitting between them. This CDR3 is built from 12 residues. The CDR3 loop is CAISSRGVEQYF. Here the CDR3 DNA reads TGTGCCATCAGTTCCAGGGGGGTCGAGCAGTACTTC.